These 25 T cell receptor beta chains share one sample of origin, sequenced in a study of regulatory T cells in long-lasting Graves disease. Construction of the TCR beta libraries employed iRepertoire HTBI primers in conjunction with Arm-PCR of CDR3 regions. TCRdb called the multiplex PCR reads again in MiXCR, with one record for every CDR3 protein. Here the sample spans 300,000 to 400,000 distinct CDR3 sequences, 15% to 18% being singletons. This sample's time point: newly diagnosed GD, antithyroid drugs for less than 3 months. The TCR library was made from RNA that had been extracted from PBMCs in TRIzol. Sequences were derived from peripheral blood mononuclear cells (PBMCs), sampled at new diagnosis, from a patient treated with antithyroid drugs. The receptors were sampled from a female donor with Graves disease.

This clonotype came up many times. CDR3 DNA sequence: TGTGCCACGGCGGCAACGACCACGGGGGGTAGGGGCTACACCTTC. Translated, it gives CATAATTTGGRGYTF. The chain joins TRBV10-3 to TRBJ1-2; possible D gene TRBD1, 5 bases. V was pared by 10 bases and J by 8 bases, with 26 bases between. CDR1 is ENHRY, CDR2 SYGVKD, per germline. This CDR3 region has 15 residues.

This clonotype was seen at least ten times. The CDR3 DNA sequence: TGTGCCAGCAGTTTAAGGGGGACAGAAGAGACCCAGTACTTC. This encodes CASSLRGTEETQYF. This chain uses TRBV27 with TRBJ2-5; the match to TRBD1 covers 7 bases. V was pared by 2 bases and J by 3 bases, with 3 bases of the junction left unmatched. The CDR3 contains 14 residues. Looked up from germline, CDR1 is MNHEY and CDR2 is SMNVEV (reference sequence).

This clonotype has at least ten counts. The V gene is TRBV27, the J gene TRBJ1-1; D remains unclear. The CDR3 consists of 15 residues. V was cut by 4 bases and J by 8 bases, with 20 bases left in between. Germline V gene data show CDR1 as MNHEY and CDR2 as SMNVEV (reference sequence). The CDR3 DNA reads TGTGCCAGCAGTTCGCACAGAGTGGCGGGATTAGAAGCTTTCTTT. Translated, it gives CASSSHRVAGLEAFF.

This clonotype has a count of ten or more. The chain uses TRBV20-1 and TRBJ2-7, with 11 bases matching TRBD1. J was trimmed by 2 bases and V by 6 bases; bases with no gene match: 0. The CDR3 is made up of 12 amino acids. Germline values: CDR1 DFQATT, CDR2 SNEGSKA (reference sequence). The CDR3 nucleotides read TGCAGTGCGGGACAGGGGGCCTACGAGCAGTACTTC. As protein: CSAGQGAYEQYF.

This clonotype showed up many times. This rearrangement joins TRBV2 to TRBJ2-4, with D perhaps TRBD1 or TRBD2 (5 bases each). The V gene lost 6 bases and the J gene lost 6 bases, with 12 bases spanning the gap. Germline CDR1 is SNHLY and CDR2 is FYNNEI. The CDR3 has 13 residues. The CDR3 is CASRGPTRNIQYF. Here the CDR3 DNA reads TGTGCCAGCAGGGGACCCACGAGAAACATTCAGTACTTC. Filled out from reference TRBV2 and TRBJ2-4, the complete variable domain reads EPEVTQTPSHQVTQMGQEVILRCVPISNHLYFYWYRQILGQKVEFLVSFYNNEISEKSEIFDDQFSVERPDGSNFTLKIRSTKLEDSAMYFCASRGPTRNIQYFGAGTRLSVL.

Points on this clonotype: Because it lacks the conserved phenylalanine or tryptophan at the end, this CDR3 is likely a read error. This chain connects TRBV7-9 to TRBJ2-1, with 11 bases matching TRBD1. The trim removed 5 bases at V and 7 bases at J, leaving 4 bases unmatched. Germline-derived CDR1 and CDR2 are SEHNR and FQNEAQ (reference sequence). The CDR3 loop spans 14 amino acids. The CDR3 region is CASSGGQGGNEQFS. CDR3 in DNA: TGTGCCAGCAGCGGGGGACAGGGGGGGAATGAGCAGTTCTCC.

This clonotype was detected many times. The chain carries TRBV10-3 and TRBJ2-3; D is unresolved. This CDR3 is built from 15 residues. Per the germline V gene, CDR1 is ENHRY and CDR2 is SYGVKD. V lost 4 bases to trimming and J lost 6 bases, with 17 bases between them. For the CDR3, the DNA is TGTGCCATCAGTGCCGGTATGGGCGGTCGCGATACGCAGTATTTT. Protein: CAISAGMGGRDTQYF.

This clonotype was observed a handful of times. The V and J genes are TRBV5-1 and TRBJ1-5; 8 nucleotides line up with TRBD1. The ends lost 4 bases at V and 4 bases at J; junction bases unmatched: 19. The CDR3 runs to 19 residues. Germline V gene sequence: CDR1 SGHRS, CDR2 YFSETQ. The CDR3 spells CASSPGTGTGVNLNQPQHF. In nucleotides, the CDR3 is TGCGCCAGCAGCCCCGGCACCGGGACAGGAGTAAACTTAAATCAGCCCCAGCATTTT.

This clonotype was detected ten times or more. The chain couples TRBV10-3 to TRBJ2-7; tentative D call: TRBD1 (7 bases). Germline CDR1 is ENHRY and CDR2 is SYGVKD. The CDR3 extends over 13 amino acids. The ends were cut back, 8 bases at V and 5 bases at J, with 16 bases in the middle. CDR3 in DNA: TGTGCCATCTACACTCCAGGGGGGAACGAGCAGTACTTC. Translating gives CAIYTPGGNEQYF.

Many counts were recorded for this clonotype. The J gene is TRBJ1-4, the V gene TRBV7-9; D remains unclear. V lost 4 bases, J lost 6 bases, and 18 bases lay in between. Germline V CDR1 and CDR2: SEHNR, FQNEAQ (reference sequence). The CDR3 is 16 amino acids. The CDR3 DNA is TGTGCCAGCAGCTCTAGAGAGACAAGGGAGGATGAAAAACTGTTTTTT. This gives the protein CASSSRETREDEKLFF.

The rearrangement links TRBV5-1 to TRBJ2-1, with 8 bases that match TRBD2. The junction had 9 bases not matched to a gene; V was cut back by 5 bases and J by 5 bases. In germline, CDR1 is SGHRS, CDR2 YFSETQ. The CDR3 has 15 amino acids. Here the CDR3 reads CASSYLTSADNEQFF. Written as DNA, the CDR3 is TGCGCCAGCAGTTACCTGACTAGCGCCGACAATGAGCAGTTCTTC.

This clonotype appeared many times. This chain joins TRBV12-5 and TRBJ2-2, with D hard to call. The CDR3 totals 20 residues. V lost 2 bases and J lost 2, with 24 bases in between. Germline V CDR1 and CDR2: LGHNT, FRNRAP. The CDR3 loop reads CASGLPPGSLLPINTGELFF. CDR3 nucleotides: TGTGCTAGTGGTTTGCCACCCGGGTCCCTTCTTCCTATTAACACCGGGGAGCTGTTTTTT.

There are many counts of this clonotype. The chain uses TRBV7-3 and TRBJ1-1; D is unresolved. This CDR3 spans 14 amino acids. V was clipped by 5 bases and J by 1 base, with 11 bases between them. Germline loops: CDR1 SGHTA, CDR2 FQGTGA. This CDR3 is CASSLSGPNTEAFF. In nucleotides, the CDR3 is TGTGCCAGCAGCCTTTCGGGCCCGAACACTGAAGCTTTCTTT.

This clonotype occurred a few times. The J gene is TRBJ1-4, the V gene TRBV15, with no clear D. V dropped 1 base and J dropped 3 bases, with 12 bases sitting between them. The CDR3 totals 16 residues. The germline gives CDR1 LNHNV, CDR2 YYDKDF (reference sequence). The CDR3 region is CATSRGDKLSNEKLFF. In DNA form, the CDR3 reads TGTGCCACCAGCAGAGGAGATAAGCTCTCTAATGAAAAACTGTTTTTT.

Many counts were recorded for this clonotype. This rearrangement joins TRBV5-5 to TRBJ1-1; 8 nucleotides match TRBD1. CDR3 size: 16 residues. Germline CDR1 SGHKS, CDR2 YYEKEE (reference sequence). V dropped 0 bases and J dropped 5; count of bases not matched to a gene: 9. The CDR3 bases are TGTGCCAGCAGCTTGGACCCTATGGACAGGGTTACTGAAGCTTTCTTT. It encodes CASSLDPMDRVTEAFF. The whole variable domain, filled in from reference TRBV5-5 and TRBJ1-1, reads DAGVTQSPTHLIKTRGQQVTLRCSPISGHKSVSWYQQVLGQGPQFIFQYYEKEERGRGNFPDRFSARQFPNYSSELNVNALLLGDSALYLCASSLDPMDRVTEAFFGQGTRLTVV.

This clonotype was detected many times. This chain joins TRBV7-2 and TRBJ2-7; a weak D match, TRBD1 (6 bases). Germline V gives CDR1 SGHTA, CDR2 FQGNSA. This CDR3 is built from 13 residues. Trimming cost V 5 bases and J 3 bases, with 11 bases left between them. CDR3 DNA: TGTGCCAGCAGCGCGGACAGCCTCTACGAGCAGTACTTC. Translating it yields CASSADSLYEQYF.

This clonotype was recorded many times. This chain links TRBV12-3 or TRBV12-4 with TRBJ2-2; 9 bases are a match to TRBD1. Trimming removed 3 bases from V and 6 bases from J; junction bases left unmatched: 2. This CDR3 has 14 amino acids. The CDR3 nucleotides read TGTGCCAGCAGTTTCAGGACAGGGGCCGGGGAGCTGTTTTTT. Protein sequence: CASSFRTGAGELFF.

This clonotype was seen repeatedly, ten times or more. The V gene is TRBV5-5, the J gene TRBJ2-3; D is ambiguous. The germline CDR1 and CDR2 sequences are SGHKS and YYEKEE (reference sequence). The CDR3 has 13 amino acids. Trimming removed 3 bases at V and 4 bases at J, with 9 bases between. This CDR3 reads CASSWRVADTQYF. The CDR3 region has the DNA TGTGCCAGCAGCTGGCGCGTAGCAGATACGCAGTATTTT. The full variable domain, in which reference TRBV5-5 and TRBJ2-3 provide the parts outside the CDR3, is DAGVTQSPTHLIKTRGQQVTLRCSPISGHKSVSWYQQVLGQGPQFIFQYYEKEERGRGNFPDRFSARQFPNYSSELNVNALLLGDSALYLCASSWRVADTQYFGPGTRLTVL.

This clonotype was seen a few times. One junction end disagrees with the germline gene, perhaps due to a read error. The genes are TRBV6-2 or TRBV6-3 and TRBJ1-1; 7 bases are a match to TRBD1. This CDR3 has 16 residues. CDR1 is MNHEY and CDR2 is SVGEGT in the germline V gene. The CDR3 nucleotides are TGTGCCAGCAGTGACTCGGCCGGGACAGCGAACACTGAAGCTTTCTTT. This sequence encodes CASSDSAGTANTEAFF.

In this sample, this clonotype turned up many times. CDR3 protein: CASRTDRHNQPQHF. CDR3 DNA: TGTGCCAGCAGAACCGACAGACACAATCAGCCCCAGCATTTT. The chain carries TRBV28 and TRBJ1-5; a weak D match, TRBD1 (5 bases). V shed 6 bases and J shed 3 bases, with 12 bases lying between them. The CDR3 runs to 14 residues. Germline CDR1 and CDR2: MDHEN and SYDVKM.

This clonotype has at least ten counts. The rearrangement joins TRBV3-1 to TRBJ2-5; TRBD2 agrees at 9 bases. The germline gives CDR1 LGHDT, CDR2 YNNKEL (reference sequence). V was pared by 0 bases and J by 4 bases, with 6 bases of the junction left unmatched. This CDR3 has 16 residues. This chain's CDR3 is CASSQDVLAGLETQYF. The CDR3 coding sequence is TGTGCCAGCAGCCAAGATGTCCTAGCGGGGTTAGAGACCCAGTACTTC.

This clonotype was seen at least ten times. This chain uses TRBV27 with TRBJ1-2; D is ambiguous. The ends were cut back, 5 bases at V and 0 bases at J, with 7 bases in the middle. This CDR3 comprises 13 residues. The germline V gene has CDR1 MNHEY and CDR2 SMNVEV (reference sequence). Written as DNA, the CDR3 is TGTGCCAGCAGTCCTACAGCTAACTATGGCTACACCTTC. This gives the protein CASSPTANYGYTF.

This clonotype was seen only a few times. The likely explanation is a read error, given a far larger clone one base away. The chain links TRBV27 to TRBJ2-1, with TRBD1 matching 9 bases. The last part of the DNA fits TRBJ2-3 better; the J call may be wrong. The CDR3 runs to 17 residues. Germline V lookup: CDR1 MNHEY, CDR2 SMNVEV (reference sequence). CDR3 bases: TGTGCCAGCAGTTTACTAGGACAGGGGAGGGGCACAGATACGCAGTATTTT. Translated, it gives CASSLLGQGRGTDTQYF.

Only a few counts were recorded for this clonotype. This chain connects TRBV3-1 to TRBJ2-3; 11 bases line up with TRBD2. This CDR3 is 17 amino acids long. Germline V lookup: CDR1 LGHDT, CDR2 YNNKEL (reference sequence). V lost 4 bases, J lost 2 bases, and 8 bases stayed unmatched. This chain's CDR3 is CASSPWLAGGYTDTQYF. DNA for the CDR3: TGTGCCAGCAGCCCCTGGCTAGCGGGGGGTTACACAGATACGCAGTATTTT.

In its sample, this clonotype was seen many times. The V and J genes are TRBV12-3 or TRBV12-4 and TRBJ2-5, with D perhaps TRBD1 (5 bases). The V end lost 5 bases, the J end lost 2 bases, and 18 bases lay between the germline ends. The length of the CDR3 is 16 residues. CDR3 bases: TGTGCCAGCAGTCTAAACCTAGGACACACACAAGAGACCCAGTACTTC. Its translation is CASSLNLGHTQETQYF.